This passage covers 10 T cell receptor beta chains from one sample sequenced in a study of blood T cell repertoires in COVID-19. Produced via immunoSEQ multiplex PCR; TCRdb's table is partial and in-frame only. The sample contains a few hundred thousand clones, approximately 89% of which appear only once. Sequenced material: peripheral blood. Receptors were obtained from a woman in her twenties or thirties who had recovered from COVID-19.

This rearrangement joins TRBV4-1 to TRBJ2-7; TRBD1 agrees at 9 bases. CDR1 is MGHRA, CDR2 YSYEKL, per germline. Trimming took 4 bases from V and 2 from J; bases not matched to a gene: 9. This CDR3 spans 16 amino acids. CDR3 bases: TGCGCCAGCAGCCGAGAGGGACAGGGCCTACCCTACGAGCAGTACTTC. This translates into CASSREGQGLPYEQYF.

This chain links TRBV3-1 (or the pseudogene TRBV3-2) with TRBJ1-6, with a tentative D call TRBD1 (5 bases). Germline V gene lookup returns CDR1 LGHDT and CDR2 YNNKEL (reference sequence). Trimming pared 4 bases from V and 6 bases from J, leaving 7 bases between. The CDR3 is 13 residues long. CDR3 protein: CASSRRGNSPLHF. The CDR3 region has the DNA TGTGCCAGCAGCCGGAGGGGTAATTCACCCCTCCACTTT.

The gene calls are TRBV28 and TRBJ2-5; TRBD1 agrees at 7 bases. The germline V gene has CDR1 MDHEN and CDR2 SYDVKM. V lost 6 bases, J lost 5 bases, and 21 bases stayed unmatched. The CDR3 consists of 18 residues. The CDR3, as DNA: TGTGCCAGCAGCCCTCCCGCGAGACAGGGTTACCGTGAGGAGACCCAGTACTTC. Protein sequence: CASSPPARQGYREETQYF.

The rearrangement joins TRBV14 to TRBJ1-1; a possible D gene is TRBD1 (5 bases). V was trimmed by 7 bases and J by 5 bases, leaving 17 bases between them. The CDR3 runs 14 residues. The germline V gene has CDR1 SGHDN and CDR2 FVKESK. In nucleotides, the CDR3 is TGTGCCAGCACCCCATTGCATCAGGGTACTGAAGCTTTCTTT. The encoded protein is CASTPLHQGTEAFF.

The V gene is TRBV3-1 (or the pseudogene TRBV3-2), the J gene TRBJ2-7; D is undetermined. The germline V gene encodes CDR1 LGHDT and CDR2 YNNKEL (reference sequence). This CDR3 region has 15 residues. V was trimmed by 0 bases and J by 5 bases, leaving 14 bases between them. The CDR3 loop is CASSQDISSGDEQYF. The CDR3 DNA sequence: TGTGCCAGCAGCCAAGATATATCCTCCGGAGACGAGCAGTACTTC.

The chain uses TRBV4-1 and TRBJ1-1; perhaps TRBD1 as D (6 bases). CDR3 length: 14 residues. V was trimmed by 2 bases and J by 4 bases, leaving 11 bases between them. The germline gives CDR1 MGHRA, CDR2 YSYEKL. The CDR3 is CASSQSGVPTEAFF. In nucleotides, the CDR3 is TGCGCCAGCAGCCAATCAGGGGTCCCCACTGAAGCTTTCTTT.

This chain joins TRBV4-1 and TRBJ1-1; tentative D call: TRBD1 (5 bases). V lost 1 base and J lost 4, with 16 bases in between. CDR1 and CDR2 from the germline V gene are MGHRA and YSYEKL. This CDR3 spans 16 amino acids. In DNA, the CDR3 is TGCGCCAGCAGCCAAGTAGGGGCCATAGCCGTCACTGAAGCTTTCTTT. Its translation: CASSQVGAIAVTEAFF.

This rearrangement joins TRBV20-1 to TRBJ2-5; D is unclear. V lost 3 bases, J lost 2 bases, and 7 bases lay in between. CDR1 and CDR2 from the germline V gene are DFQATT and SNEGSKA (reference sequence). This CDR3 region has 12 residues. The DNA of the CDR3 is TGCAGTGCTAGTATCCTTCAAGAGACCCAGTACTTC. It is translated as CSASILQETQYF.

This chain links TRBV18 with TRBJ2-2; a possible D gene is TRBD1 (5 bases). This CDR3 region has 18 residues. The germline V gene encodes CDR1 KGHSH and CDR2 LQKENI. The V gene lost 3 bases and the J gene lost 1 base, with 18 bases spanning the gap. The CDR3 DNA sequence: TGTGCCAGCTCACCCAGGGCCAGGTCATCGATGAACACCGGGGAGCTGTTTTTT. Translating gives CASSPRARSSMNTGELFF.

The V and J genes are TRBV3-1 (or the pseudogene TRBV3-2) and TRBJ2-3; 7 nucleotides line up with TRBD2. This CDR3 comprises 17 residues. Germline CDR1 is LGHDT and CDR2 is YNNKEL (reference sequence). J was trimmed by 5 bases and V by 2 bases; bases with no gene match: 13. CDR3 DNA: TGTGCCAGCAGCCAAAGGCGGGAGATCCCAGAGGGAGATACGCAGTATTTT. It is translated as CASSQRREIPEGDTQYF.